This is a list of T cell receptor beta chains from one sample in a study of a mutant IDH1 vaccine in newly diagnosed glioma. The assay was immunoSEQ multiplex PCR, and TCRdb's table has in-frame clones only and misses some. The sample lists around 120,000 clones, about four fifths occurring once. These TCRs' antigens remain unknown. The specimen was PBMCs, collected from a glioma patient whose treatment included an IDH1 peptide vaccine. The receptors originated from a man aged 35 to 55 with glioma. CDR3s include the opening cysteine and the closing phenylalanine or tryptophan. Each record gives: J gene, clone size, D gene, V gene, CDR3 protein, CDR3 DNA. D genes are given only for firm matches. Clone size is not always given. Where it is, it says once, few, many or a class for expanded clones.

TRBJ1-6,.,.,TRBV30,CAWSVGDSPLHF,TGTGCCTGGAGTGTAGGGGATTCACCCCTCCACTTT
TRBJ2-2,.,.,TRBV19,CASSPAANTGELFF,TGTGCCAGTAGTCCAGCGGCGAACACCGGGGAGCTGTTTTTT
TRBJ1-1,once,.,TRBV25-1,CASSPGTWGTEAFF,TGTGCCAGCAGCCCCGGGACTTGGGGCACTGAAGCTTTCTTT
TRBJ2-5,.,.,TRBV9,CASSVLSGETQYF,TGTGCCAGCAGCGTTCTAAGCGGAGAGACCCAGTACTTC
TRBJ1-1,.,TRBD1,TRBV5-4,CASSFEGARTEAFF,TGTGCCAGCAGCTTTGAGGGGGCGAGGACTGAAGCTTTCTTT
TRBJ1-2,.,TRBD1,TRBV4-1,CASSQRQGAYGYTF,TGCGCCAGCAGCCAAAGACAGGGGGCTTATGGCTACACCTTC
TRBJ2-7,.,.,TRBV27,CASRPRQVNYEQYF,TGTGCCAGCAGACCCAGACAGGTTAACTACGAGCAGTACTTC
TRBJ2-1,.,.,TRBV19,CASTTAESSYNEQFF,TGTGCCAGTACGACTGCCGAAAGCTCCTACAATGAGCAGTTCTTC
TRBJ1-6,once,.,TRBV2,CASSGDPGAIGSPLHF,TGTGCCAGCAGTGGAGATCCCGGAGCAATTGGTTCACCCCTCCACTTT
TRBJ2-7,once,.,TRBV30,CAWSRQGEQYF,TGTGCCTGGAGTCGCCAGGGTGAGCAGTACTTC
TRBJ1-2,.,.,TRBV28,CASSSTGSDF,TGTGCCAGCAGTTCGACAGGAAGTGACTTC
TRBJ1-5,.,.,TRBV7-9,CASSLDGSRGNQPQHF,TGTGCCAGCAGCTTAGATGGCTCCCGCGGCAATCAGCCCCAGCATTTT
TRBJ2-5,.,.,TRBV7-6,CASSLSGRALLETQYF,TGTGCCAGCAGCTTATCTGGCAGGGCCCTCCTTGAGACCCAGTACTTC
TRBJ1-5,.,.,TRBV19,CASRQAGVNQPQHF,TGTGCCAGCCGACAGGCCGGGGTCAATCAGCCCCAGCATTTT
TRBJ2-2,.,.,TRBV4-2,CASSQDPTLPGELFF,TGTGCCAGCAGCCAAGATCCCACCCTACCCGGGGAGCTGTTTTTT